A selection of T cell receptor beta chains follows, all from one sample in a study of T cell repertoires in cytomegalovirus infection. No cognate antigen is known for these TCRs. Via MiXCR, TCRdb re-called the reads, giving one row per CDR3 protein. The sample has about 52,000 distinct CDR3 sequences; over 15% are singletons. The sequenced sample was CD8+ T cells from cultured PBMCs, obtained from culture after CMV antigen stimulation. These receptors were collected from a human donor in good health (CMV status not recorded). Some clones in this sample may be carry-over from other donors' samples. The CDR3 runs from the conserved cysteine through the conserved F or W. Fields, in order: V gene, clone size, J gene, D gene, CDR3 protein, CDR3 DNA. A D gene is named only where the DNA matches it firmly. Size values are once, few and many counts, or a class for expanded clones, and some rows have none.

v_call: TRBV6-6
clone_size: -
j_call: TRBJ1-1
d_call: TRBD1
cdr3_aa: CASSYTQGPEAFF
cdr3_nt: TGTGCCAGCAGTTACACACAGGGGCCTGAAGCTTTCTTT

v_call: TRBV7-9
clone_size: -
j_call: TRBJ1-2
d_call: -
cdr3_aa: CASSWRDYYGYTF
cdr3_nt: TGTGCCAGCAGCTGGAGGGATTACTATGGCTACACCTTC

v_call: TRBV6-2/TRBV6-3
clone_size: few
j_call: TRBJ1-1
d_call: TRBD1
cdr3_aa: CASSRDSPVNTEAFF
cdr3_nt: TGTGCCAGCAGCCGGGACAGTCCAGTGAACACTGAAGCTTTCTTT

v_call: TRBV4-2
clone_size: -
j_call: TRBJ2-7
d_call: -
cdr3_aa: CASSQDRAGTPHGQYF
cdr3_nt: TGTGCCAGCAGCCAAGATAGGGCGGGGACTCCCCATGGGCAGTACTTC

v_call: TRBV7-9
clone_size: few
j_call: TRBJ2-6
d_call: -
cdr3_aa: CASSLNSGLGANVLTF
cdr3_nt: TGTGCCAGCAGCTTAAATTCAGGGCTTGGGGCCAACGTCCTGACTTTC

v_call: TRBV29-1
clone_size: -
j_call: TRBJ2-7
d_call: TRBD1
cdr3_aa: CSVYDREFYEQYF
cdr3_nt: TGCAGCGTCTATGACAGGGAATTCTACGAGCAGTACTTC

v_call: TRBV7-6
clone_size: -
j_call: TRBJ1-1
d_call: -
cdr3_aa: CASSLEGGRNTEAFF
cdr3_nt: TGTGCCAGCAGCCTGGAGGGGGGCCGGAACACTGAAGCTTTCTTT

v_call: TRBV5-1
clone_size: -
j_call: TRBJ1-4
d_call: TRBD1
cdr3_aa: CASSPAGQGNEKLFF
cdr3_nt: TGCGCCAGCAGCCCCGCGGGACAGGGAAATGAAAAACTGTTTTTT

v_call: TRBV20-1
clone_size: few
j_call: TRBJ2-3
d_call: TRBD1
cdr3_aa: CSAKRTGVDTQYF
cdr3_nt: TGCAGTGCAAAAAGGACAGGGGTGGATACGCAGTATTTT

v_call: TRBV4-2
clone_size: -
j_call: TRBJ2-2
d_call: -
cdr3_aa: CASSPLGAGSSANTGELFF
cdr3_nt: TGTGCCAGCAGCCCACTAGGGGCAGGGAGTTCGGCGAACACCGGGGAGCTGTTTTTT

v_call: TRBV20-1
clone_size: once
j_call: TRBJ2-7
d_call: -
cdr3_aa: CSAMRTISYEQYF
cdr3_nt: TGCAGTGCTATGCGGACGATCTCCTACGAGCAGTACTTC

v_call: TRBV20-1
clone_size: few
j_call: TRBJ1-1
d_call: -
cdr3_aa: CSAFPWDTEAFF
cdr3_nt: TGCAGTGCTTTCCCCTGGGACACTGAAGCTTTCTTT

v_call: TRBV7-2
clone_size: -
j_call: TRBJ1-5
d_call: -
cdr3_aa: CASSLAGHNQPQHF
cdr3_nt: TGTGCCAGCAGCTTAGCTGGGCACAATCAGCCCCAGCATTTT

v_call: TRBV11-2
clone_size: -
j_call: TRBJ2-7
d_call: TRBD2
cdr3_aa: CASSPRTLAGGLSNEQYF
cdr3_nt: TGTGCCAGCAGCCCCCGAACACTAGCGGGAGGGCTGTCGAACGAGCAGTACTTC

v_call: TRBV7-6
clone_size: few
j_call: TRBJ2-3
d_call: -
cdr3_aa: CASSLIEGLYTSTDTQYF
cdr3_nt: TGTGCCAGCAGCTTAATCGAAGGACTGTACACTAGCACAGATACGCAGTATTTT

v_call: TRBV12-3/TRBV12-4
clone_size: few
j_call: TRBJ1-2
d_call: -
cdr3_aa: CASSPSGSPKRGYTF
cdr3_nt: TGTGCCAGCAGTCCCTCGGGCAGCCCCAAGCGGGGCTACACCTTC

v_call: TRBV6-2/TRBV6-3
clone_size: -
j_call: TRBJ2-2
d_call: -
cdr3_aa: CASSSEDTGELFF
cdr3_nt: TGTGCCAGCAGTTCAGAGGACACCGGGGAGCTGTTTTTT

v_call: TRBV11-2
clone_size: few
j_call: TRBJ2-7
d_call: TRBD2
cdr3_aa: CASSLRVGTSGSIYEQYF
cdr3_nt: TGTGCCAGCAGCCTTAGGGTCGGGACTAGCGGGAGTATCTACGAGCAGTACTTC

v_call: TRBV7-6
clone_size: -
j_call: TRBJ2-2
d_call: -
cdr3_aa: CASSQSRQEITGELFF
cdr3_nt: TGTGCCAGCAGCCAAAGCCGACAGGAGATCACCGGGGAGCTGTTTTTT

v_call: TRBV2
clone_size: -
j_call: TRBJ2-3
d_call: -
cdr3_aa: CASSEVGGPDTQYF
cdr3_nt: TGTGCCAGCAGTGAAGTTGGGGGCCCAGATACGCAGTATTTT

v_call: TRBV7-2
clone_size: many
j_call: TRBJ1-1
d_call: -
cdr3_aa: CASSPGVPWAFF
cdr3_nt: TGTGCCAGCAGCCCCGGTGTCCCCTGGGCTTTCTTT

v_call: TRBV6-2/TRBV6-3
clone_size: few
j_call: TRBJ2-3
d_call: -
cdr3_aa: CASSLTLDYSGDTQYF
cdr3_nt: TGTGCCAGCAGCCTTACCCTCGATTATTCGGGAGATACGCAGTATTTT

v_call: TRBV7-6
clone_size: few
j_call: TRBJ2-3
d_call: TRBD2
cdr3_aa: CASSLPQTSGDADTQYF
cdr3_nt: TGTGCCAGCAGCTTACCCCAAACTAGCGGGGATGCAGATACGCAGTATTTT

v_call: TRBV6-2/TRBV6-3
clone_size: -
j_call: TRBJ1-5
d_call: -
cdr3_aa: CASARGWAGQPQHF
cdr3_nt: TGTGCCAGCGCCAGGGGATGGGCGGGTCAGCCCCAGCATTTT

v_call: TRBV7-6
clone_size: few
j_call: TRBJ2-1
d_call: -
cdr3_aa: CASSFASGGSYNEQFF
cdr3_nt: TGTGCCAGCAGCTTCGCCTCAGGAGGCTCCTACAATGAGCAGTTCTTC

v_call: TRBV7-3
clone_size: few
j_call: TRBJ2-1
d_call: -
cdr3_aa: CASSPGGRGNEQFF
cdr3_nt: TGTGCCAGCAGCCCCGGGGGTCGGGGGAATGAGCAGTTCTTC

v_call: TRBV4-3
clone_size: -
j_call: TRBJ1-4
d_call: -
cdr3_aa: CASSQEPVAAEKLFF
cdr3_nt: TGCGCCAGCAGCCAAGAACCCGTGGCTGCTGAAAAACTGTTTTTT

v_call: TRBV7-9
clone_size: -
j_call: TRBJ2-2
d_call: -
cdr3_aa: CASSYLGGELFF
cdr3_nt: TGTGCCAGCAGCTACTTGGGCGGGGAGCTGTTTTTT

v_call: TRBV11-1
clone_size: few
j_call: TRBJ2-3
d_call: -
cdr3_aa: CASSPANDHTDTQYF
cdr3_nt: TGTGCCAGCAGCCCTGCGAACGACCACACAGATACGCAGTATTTT

v_call: TRBV7-8
clone_size: -
j_call: TRBJ2-1
d_call: -
cdr3_aa: CASSLAMGNEQFF
cdr3_nt: TGTGCCAGCAGCTTAGCGATGGGGAATGAGCAGTTCTTC

v_call: TRBV7-9
clone_size: few
j_call: TRBJ1-6
d_call: TRBD1
cdr3_aa: CASSPGQGGNSPLHF
cdr3_nt: TGTGCCAGCAGCCCAGGACAGGGAGGCAATTCACCCCTCCACTTT

v_call: TRBV7-8
clone_size: -
j_call: TRBJ2-6
d_call: TRBD2
cdr3_aa: CASSFSGGGTGANVLTF
cdr3_nt: TGTGCCAGCAGTTTTAGCGGGGGGGGCACTGGGGCCAACGTCCTGACTTTC

v_call: TRBV4-3
clone_size: -
j_call: TRBJ1-2
d_call: TRBD1
cdr3_aa: CASSRLTGLEHGYTF
cdr3_nt: TGCGCCAGCAGCCGCCTGACAGGGTTGGAGCATGGCTACACCTTC

v_call: TRBV7-2
clone_size: -
j_call: TRBJ2-5
d_call: -
cdr3_aa: CASSLVGGETQYF
cdr3_nt: TGTGCCAGCAGCTTAGTAGGGGGAGAGACCCAGTACTTC

v_call: TRBV27
clone_size: -
j_call: TRBJ2-1
d_call: TRBD2
cdr3_aa: CASSLSGGRSYNEQFF
cdr3_nt: TGTGCCAGCAGTTTAAGCGGGGGGCGCTCCTACAATGAGCAGTTCTTC

v_call: TRBV7-2
clone_size: -
j_call: TRBJ2-7
d_call: -
cdr3_aa: CASSPEDGLTYEQYF
cdr3_nt: TGTGCCAGCAGCCCGGAAGACGGCCTAACCTACGAGCAGTACTTC

v_call: TRBV11-2
clone_size: few
j_call: TRBJ1-1
d_call: -
cdr3_aa: CASSLSAGMNTEAFF
cdr3_nt: TGTGCCAGCAGCTTATCAGCGGGGATGAACACTGAAGCTTTCTTT

v_call: TRBV7-9
clone_size: -
j_call: TRBJ2-1
d_call: TRBD2
cdr3_aa: CASSPSGGPEQFF
cdr3_nt: TGTGCCAGCAGCCCGTCGGGAGGACCCGAGCAGTTCTTC

v_call: TRBV2
clone_size: many
j_call: TRBJ2-1
d_call: TRBD2
cdr3_aa: CASSELAGVIYEQFF
cdr3_nt: TGTGCCAGCAGTGAGTTGGCGGGAGTGATTTATGAGCAGTTCTTC

v_call: TRBV29-1
clone_size: few
j_call: TRBJ2-1
d_call: -
cdr3_aa: CSAEGGGLVINEQFF
cdr3_nt: TGCAGCGCCGAAGGGGGCGGACTAGTAATCAATGAGCAGTTCTTC

v_call: TRBV4-3
clone_size: few
j_call: TRBJ1-3
d_call: TRBD1
cdr3_aa: CASSQRGQGQNTIYF
cdr3_nt: TGCGCCAGCAGCCAACGTGGACAGGGGCAAAACACCATATATTTT

v_call: TRBV7-9
clone_size: few
j_call: TRBJ1-1
d_call: -
cdr3_aa: CASSLALSEGFEAFF
cdr3_nt: TGTGCCAGCAGCTTAGCGCTAAGTGAGGGTTTCGAAGCTTTCTTT

v_call: TRBV6-1
clone_size: -
j_call: TRBJ2-5
d_call: -
cdr3_aa: CASSSRDRDAQETQYF
cdr3_nt: TGTGCCAGCAGTTCCAGGGATCGGGACGCCCAAGAGACCCAGTACTTC

v_call: TRBV4-3
clone_size: few
j_call: TRBJ1-1
d_call: -
cdr3_aa: CASSQGETSTEAFF
cdr3_nt: TGCGCCAGCAGCCAAGGGGAGACCTCCACTGAAGCTTTCTTT

v_call: TRBV5-4
clone_size: few
j_call: TRBJ2-7
d_call: TRBD1
cdr3_aa: CASSDGQGGDEQYF
cdr3_nt: TGTGCCAGCAGTGACGGACAGGGGGGCGACGAGCAGTACTTC

v_call: TRBV24-1
clone_size: -
j_call: TRBJ1-5
d_call: -
cdr3_aa: CATSDRGVNQPQHF
cdr3_nt: TGTGCCACCAGTGATCGGGGGGTAAATCAGCCCCAGCATTTT

v_call: TRBV12-3/TRBV12-4
clone_size: few
j_call: TRBJ1-2
d_call: -
cdr3_aa: CASSALGGTIWGYTF
cdr3_nt: TGTGCCAGCAGTGCCCTGGGAGGGACTATCTGGGGCTACACCTTC

v_call: TRBV7-8
clone_size: -
j_call: TRBJ2-1
d_call: TRBD1
cdr3_aa: CASAGGKEQFF
cdr3_nt: TGTGCCAGCGCAGGGGGCAAGGAGCAGTTCTTC

v_call: TRBV12-3/TRBV12-4
clone_size: -
j_call: TRBJ2-1
d_call: -
cdr3_aa: CASSSPLDYNEQFF
cdr3_nt: TGTGCCAGCAGTTCCCCCTTGGATTACAATGAGCAGTTCTTC

v_call: TRBV10-3
clone_size: -
j_call: TRBJ1-2
d_call: -
cdr3_aa: CAIQPGNYGYTF
cdr3_nt: TGTGCCATCCAACCGGGGAACTATGGCTACACCTTC